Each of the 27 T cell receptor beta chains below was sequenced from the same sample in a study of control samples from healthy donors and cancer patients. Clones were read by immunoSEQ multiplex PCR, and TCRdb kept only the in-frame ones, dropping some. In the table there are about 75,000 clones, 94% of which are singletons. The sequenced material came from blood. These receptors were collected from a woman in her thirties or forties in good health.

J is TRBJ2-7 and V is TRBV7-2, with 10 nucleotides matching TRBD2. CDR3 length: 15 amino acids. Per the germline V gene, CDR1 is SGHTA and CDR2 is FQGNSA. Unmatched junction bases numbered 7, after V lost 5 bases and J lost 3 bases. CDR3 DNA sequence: TGTGCCAGCAGCCAAGCTAGCGGGGGATACTACGAGCAGTACTTC. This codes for CASSQASGGYYEQYF.

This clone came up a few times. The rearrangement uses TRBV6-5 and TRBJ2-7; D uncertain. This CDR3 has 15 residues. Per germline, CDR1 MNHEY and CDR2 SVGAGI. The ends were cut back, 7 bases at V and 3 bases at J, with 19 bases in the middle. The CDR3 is CASTSESGPIYEQYF. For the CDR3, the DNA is TGTGCCAGCACCTCGGAATCCGGGCCGATCTACGAGCAGTACTTC.

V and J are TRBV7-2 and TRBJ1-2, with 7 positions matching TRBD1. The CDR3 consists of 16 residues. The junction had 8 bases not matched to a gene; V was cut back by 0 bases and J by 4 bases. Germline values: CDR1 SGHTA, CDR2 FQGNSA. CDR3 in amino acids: CASSLAPGGVSYGYTF. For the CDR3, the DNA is TGTGCCAGCAGCTTAGCCCCAGGGGGAGTAAGCTATGGCTACACCTTC. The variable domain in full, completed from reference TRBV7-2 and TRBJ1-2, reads GAGVSQSPSNKVTEKGKDVELRCDPISGHTALYWYRQSLGQGLEFLIYFQGNSAPDKSGLPSDRFSAERTGGSVSTLTIQRTQQEDSAVYLCASSLAPGGVSYGYTFGSGTRLTVV.

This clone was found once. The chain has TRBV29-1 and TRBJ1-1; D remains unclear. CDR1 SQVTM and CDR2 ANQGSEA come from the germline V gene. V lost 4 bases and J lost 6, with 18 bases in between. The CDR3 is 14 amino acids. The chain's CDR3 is CSVALNSGGAEAFF. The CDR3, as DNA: TGCAGCGTTGCTCTAAATTCGGGCGGCGCTGAAGCTTTCTTT.

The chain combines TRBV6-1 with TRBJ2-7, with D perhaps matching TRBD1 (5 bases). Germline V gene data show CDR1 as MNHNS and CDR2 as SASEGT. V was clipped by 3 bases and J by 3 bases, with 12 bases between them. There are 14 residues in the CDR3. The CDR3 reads CASSEWTTRYEQYF. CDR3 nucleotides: TGTGCCAGCAGTGAGTGGACAACACGCTACGAGCAGTACTTC.

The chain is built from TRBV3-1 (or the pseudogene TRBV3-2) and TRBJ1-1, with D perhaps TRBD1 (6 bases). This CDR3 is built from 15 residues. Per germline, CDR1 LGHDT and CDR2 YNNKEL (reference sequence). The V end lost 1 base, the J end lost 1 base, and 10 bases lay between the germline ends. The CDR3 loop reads CASSQVGGGNTEAFF. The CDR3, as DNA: TGTGCCAGCAGCCAAGTAGGGGGGGGGAACACTGAAGCTTTCTTT.

CDR3 DNA: TGTGCCAGTAGTACGGGACAGTACTACGAGCAGTACTTC. Residues: CASSTGQYYEQYF. The chain has TRBV19 and TRBJ2-7, with 7 bases aligning to TRBD1. The CDR3 totals 13 residues. Unmatched junction bases numbered 3, after V lost 4 bases and J lost 3 bases. The V gene's germline CDR1 is LNHDA and CDR2 SQIVND (reference sequence). Full variable domain (remainder filled in from reference TRBV19 and TRBJ2-7): DGGITQSPKYLFRKEGQNVTLSCEQNLNHDAMYWYRQDPGQGLRLIYYSQIVNDFQKGDIAEGYSVSREKKESFPLTVTSAQKNPTAFYLCASSTGQYYEQYFGPGTRLTVT.

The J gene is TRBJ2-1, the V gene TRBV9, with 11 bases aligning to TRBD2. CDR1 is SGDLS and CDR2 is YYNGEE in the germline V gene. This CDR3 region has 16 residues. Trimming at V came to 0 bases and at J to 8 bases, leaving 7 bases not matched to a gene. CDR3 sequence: CASSVGASGRFDEQFF. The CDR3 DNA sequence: TGTGCCAGCAGCGTAGGGGCTAGCGGGAGGTTCGATGAGCAGTTCTTC.

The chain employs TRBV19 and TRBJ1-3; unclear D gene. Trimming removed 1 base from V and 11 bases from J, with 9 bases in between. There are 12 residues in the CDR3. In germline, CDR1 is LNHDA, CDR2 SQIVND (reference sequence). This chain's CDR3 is CASSIGGSAIYF. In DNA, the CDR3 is TGTGCCAGTAGTATAGGAGGCAGCGCCATATATTTT.

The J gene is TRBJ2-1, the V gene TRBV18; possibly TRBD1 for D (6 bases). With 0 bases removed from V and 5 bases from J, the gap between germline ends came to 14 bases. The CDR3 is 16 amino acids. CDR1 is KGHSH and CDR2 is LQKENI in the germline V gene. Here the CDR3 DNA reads TGTGCCAGCTCACCACCGTCGCAGGGGACCCACAATGAGCAGTTCTTC. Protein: CASSPPSQGTHNEQFF.

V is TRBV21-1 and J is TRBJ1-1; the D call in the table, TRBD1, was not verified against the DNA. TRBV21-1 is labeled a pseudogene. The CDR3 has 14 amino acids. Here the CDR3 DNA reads TGTGCCAGCAGCACCGGACAGGACAACACTGAAGCTTTCTTT. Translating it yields CASSTGQDNTEAFF.

The CDR3 sequence is CASSDSIWQGGETQYF. In DNA form, the CDR3 reads TGTGCCAGCAGTGACTCGATCTGGCAGGGAGGAGAGACCCAGTACTTC. The chain joins TRBV6-4 to TRBJ2-5; D might be TRBD2 (6 bases). Germline V gives CDR1 MRHNA, CDR2 SNTAGT. The CDR3 loop spans 16 amino acids. The V and J ends lost 0 bases and 4 bases respectively, with 15 bases between them.

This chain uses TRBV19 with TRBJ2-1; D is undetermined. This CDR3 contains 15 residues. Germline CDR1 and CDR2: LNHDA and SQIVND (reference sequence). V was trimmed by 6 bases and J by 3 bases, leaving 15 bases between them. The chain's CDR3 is CASSSEQVSYNEQFF. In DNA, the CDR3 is TGTGCCAGTAGCTCCGAGCAAGTAAGCTACAATGAGCAGTTCTTC. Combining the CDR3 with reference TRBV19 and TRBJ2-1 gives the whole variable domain DGGITQSPKYLFRKEGQNVTLSCEQNLNHDAMYWYRQDPGQGLRLIYYSQIVNDFQKGDIAEGYSVSREKKESFPLTVTSAQKNPTAFYLCASSSEQVSYNEQFFGPGTRLTVL.

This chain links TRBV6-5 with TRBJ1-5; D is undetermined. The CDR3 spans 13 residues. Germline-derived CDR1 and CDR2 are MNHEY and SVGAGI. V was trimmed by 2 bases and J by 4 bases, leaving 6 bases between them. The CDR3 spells CASSYEGNQPQHF. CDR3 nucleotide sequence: TGTGCCAGCAGTTACGAGGGAAATCAGCCCCAGCATTTT.

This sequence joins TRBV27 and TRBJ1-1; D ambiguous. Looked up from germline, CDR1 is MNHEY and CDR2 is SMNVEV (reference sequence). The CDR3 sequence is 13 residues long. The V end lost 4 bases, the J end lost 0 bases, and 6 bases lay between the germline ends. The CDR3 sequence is CASSSLMNTEAFF. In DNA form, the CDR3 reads TGTGCCAGCAGTTCACTGATGAACACTGAAGCTTTCTTT.

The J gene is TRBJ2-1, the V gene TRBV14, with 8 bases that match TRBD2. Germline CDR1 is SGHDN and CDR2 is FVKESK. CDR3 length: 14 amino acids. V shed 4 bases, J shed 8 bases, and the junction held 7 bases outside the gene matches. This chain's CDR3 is CASSRGLVGHEQFF. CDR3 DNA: TGTGCCAGCAGCCGGGGACTAGTGGGCCATGAGCAGTTCTTC.

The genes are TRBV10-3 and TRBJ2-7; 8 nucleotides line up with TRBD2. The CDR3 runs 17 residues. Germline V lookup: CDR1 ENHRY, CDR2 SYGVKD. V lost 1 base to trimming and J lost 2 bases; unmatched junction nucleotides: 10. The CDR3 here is CAISEFDWDSGTYEQYF. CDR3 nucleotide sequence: TGTGCCATCAGTGAGTTCGACTGGGATAGCGGGACCTACGAGCAGTACTTC.

The CDR3 protein is CASSLGTGGNSPLHF. The CDR3 DNA is TGTGCCAGCAGCCTAGGGACAGGAGGTAATTCACCCCTCCACTTT. The genes are TRBV28 and TRBJ1-6; 8 nucleotides agree with TRBD1. The germline CDR1 and CDR2 sequences are MDHEN and SYDVKM. CDR3 length: 15 residues. After removal of 6 bases from V and 6 bases from J, the junction contained 7 bases not matched to a gene.

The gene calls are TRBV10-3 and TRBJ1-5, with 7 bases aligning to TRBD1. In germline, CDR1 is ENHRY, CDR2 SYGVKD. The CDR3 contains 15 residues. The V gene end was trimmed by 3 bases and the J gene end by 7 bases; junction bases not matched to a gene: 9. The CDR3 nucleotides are TGTGCCATCAGTGAAACTACAGGGGTAGGACAGCCCCAGCATTTT. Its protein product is CAISETTGVGQPQHF.

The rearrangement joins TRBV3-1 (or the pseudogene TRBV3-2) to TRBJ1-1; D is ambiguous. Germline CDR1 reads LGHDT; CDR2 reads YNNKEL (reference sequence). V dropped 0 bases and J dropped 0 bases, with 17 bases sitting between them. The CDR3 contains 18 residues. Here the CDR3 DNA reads TGTGCCAGCAGCCAAGATAGCGCCCGACTGGATATGAACACTGAAGCTTTCTTT. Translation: CASSQDSARLDMNTEAFF.

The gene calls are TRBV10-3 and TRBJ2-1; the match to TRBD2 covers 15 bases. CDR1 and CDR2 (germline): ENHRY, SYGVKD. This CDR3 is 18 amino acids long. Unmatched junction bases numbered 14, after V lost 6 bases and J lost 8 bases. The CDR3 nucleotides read TGTGCCATCAGGGAACAATTGGGACTAGCGGGGGGCCAGGATGAGCAGTTCTTC. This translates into CAIREQLGLAGGQDEQFF.

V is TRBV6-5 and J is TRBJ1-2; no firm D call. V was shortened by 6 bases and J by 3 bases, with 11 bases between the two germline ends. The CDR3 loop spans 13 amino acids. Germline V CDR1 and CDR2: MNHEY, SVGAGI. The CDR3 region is CASRYTLDYGYTF. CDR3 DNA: TGTGCCAGCAGATACACCTTGGACTATGGCTACACCTTC.

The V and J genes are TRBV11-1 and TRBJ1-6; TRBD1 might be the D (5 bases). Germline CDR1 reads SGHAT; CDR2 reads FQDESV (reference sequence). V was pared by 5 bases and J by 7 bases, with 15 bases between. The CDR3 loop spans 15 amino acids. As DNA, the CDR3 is TGTGCCAGCAGCGTCTCTCCGGGGCAGAATTCACCCCTCCACTTT. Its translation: CASSVSPGQNSPLHF. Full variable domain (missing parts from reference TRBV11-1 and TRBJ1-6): EAEVAQSPRYKITEKSQAVAFWCDPISGHATLYWYRQILGQGPELLVQFQDESVVDDSQLPKDRFSAERLKGVDSTLKIQPAELGDSAMYLCASSVSPGQNSPLHFGNGTRLTVT.

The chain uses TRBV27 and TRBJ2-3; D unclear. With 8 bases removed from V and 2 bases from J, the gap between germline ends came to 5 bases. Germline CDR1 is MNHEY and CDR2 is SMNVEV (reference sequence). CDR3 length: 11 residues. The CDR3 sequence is CASGYTDTQYF. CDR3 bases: TGTGCCAGCGGATACACAGATACGCAGTATTTT.

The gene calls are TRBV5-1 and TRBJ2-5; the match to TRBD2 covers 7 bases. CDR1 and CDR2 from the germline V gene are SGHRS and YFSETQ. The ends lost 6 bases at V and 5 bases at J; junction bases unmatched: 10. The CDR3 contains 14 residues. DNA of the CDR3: TGCGCCAGCACCGGGGAGGGGACCAGGGAGACCCAGTACTTC. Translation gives CASTGEGTRETQYF.

The CDR3 loop is CASSLNLTDNYTF. The CDR3 bases are TGTGCCAGCAGCTTAAATTTAACTGATAACTACACCTTC. V is TRBV7-2 and J is TRBJ1-2; D call uncertain. This CDR3 is built from 13 residues. Germline loops: CDR1 SGHTA, CDR2 FQGNSA. The ends were cut back, 2 bases at V and 10 bases at J, with 14 bases in the middle.

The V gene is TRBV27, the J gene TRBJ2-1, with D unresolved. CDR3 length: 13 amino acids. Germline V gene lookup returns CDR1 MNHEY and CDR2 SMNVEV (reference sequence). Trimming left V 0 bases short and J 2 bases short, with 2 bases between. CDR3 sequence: CASSLSAYNEQFF. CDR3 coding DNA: TGTGCCAGCAGTTTATCAGCCTACAATGAGCAGTTCTTC.